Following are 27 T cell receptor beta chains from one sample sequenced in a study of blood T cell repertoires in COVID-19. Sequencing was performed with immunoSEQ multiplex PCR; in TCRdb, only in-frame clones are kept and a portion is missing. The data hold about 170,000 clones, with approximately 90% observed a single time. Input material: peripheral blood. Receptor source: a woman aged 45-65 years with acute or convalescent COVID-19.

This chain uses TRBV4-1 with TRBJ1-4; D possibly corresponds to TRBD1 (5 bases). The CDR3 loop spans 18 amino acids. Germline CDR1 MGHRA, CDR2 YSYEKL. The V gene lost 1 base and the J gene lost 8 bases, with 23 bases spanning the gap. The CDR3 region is CASSQGVQGRPLEEKLFF. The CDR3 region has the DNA TGCGCCAGCAGCCAAGGGGTGCAGGGTCGGCCTCTGGAAGAAAAACTGTTTTTT.

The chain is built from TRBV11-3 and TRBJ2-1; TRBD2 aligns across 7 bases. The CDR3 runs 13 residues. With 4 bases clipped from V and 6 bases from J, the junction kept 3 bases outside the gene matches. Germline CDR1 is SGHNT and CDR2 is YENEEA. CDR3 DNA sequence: TGTGCCAGCAGCTCGGGCGGGGGCAATGAGCAGTTCTTC. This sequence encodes CASSSGGGNEQFF.

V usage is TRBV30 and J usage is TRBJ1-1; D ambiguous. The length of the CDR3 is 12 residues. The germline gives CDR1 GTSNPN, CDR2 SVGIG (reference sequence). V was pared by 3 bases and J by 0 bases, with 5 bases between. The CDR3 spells CAWRLMNTEAFF. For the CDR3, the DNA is TGTGCCTGGAGACTCATGAACACTGAAGCTTTCTTT.

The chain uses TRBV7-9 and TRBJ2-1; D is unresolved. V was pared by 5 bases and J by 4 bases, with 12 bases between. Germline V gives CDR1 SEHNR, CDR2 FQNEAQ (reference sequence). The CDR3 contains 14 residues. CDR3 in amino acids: CASSADGKYNEQFF. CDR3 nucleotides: TGTGCCAGCAGCGCGGATGGCAAGTACAATGAGCAGTTCTTC. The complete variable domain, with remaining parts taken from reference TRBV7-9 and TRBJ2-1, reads DTGVSQNPRHKITKRGQNVTFRCDPISEHNRLYWYRQTLGQGPEFLTYFQNEAQLEKSRLLSDRFSAERPKGSFSTLEIQRTEQGDSAMYLCASSADGKYNEQFFGPGTRLTVL.

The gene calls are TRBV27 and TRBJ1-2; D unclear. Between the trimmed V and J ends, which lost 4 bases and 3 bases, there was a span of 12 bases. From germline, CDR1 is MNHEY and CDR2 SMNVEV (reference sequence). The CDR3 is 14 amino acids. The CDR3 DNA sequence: TGTGCCAGCAGTTCCCACGGGGTGGACTATGGCTACACCTTC. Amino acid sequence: CASSSHGVDYGYTF.

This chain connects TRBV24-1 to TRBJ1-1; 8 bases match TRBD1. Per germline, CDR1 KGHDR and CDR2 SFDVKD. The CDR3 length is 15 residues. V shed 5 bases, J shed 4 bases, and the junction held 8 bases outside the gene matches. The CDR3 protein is CATSGSGGGVTEAFF. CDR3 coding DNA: TGTGCCACCAGTGGATCAGGGGGCGGGGTCACTGAAGCTTTCTTT.

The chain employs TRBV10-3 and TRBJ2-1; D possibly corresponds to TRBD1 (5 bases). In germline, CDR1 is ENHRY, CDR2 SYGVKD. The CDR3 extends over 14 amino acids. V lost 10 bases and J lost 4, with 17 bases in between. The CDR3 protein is CATEDRGGYNEQFF. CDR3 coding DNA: TGTGCCACCGAGGATAGGGGTGGTTACAATGAGCAGTTCTTC.

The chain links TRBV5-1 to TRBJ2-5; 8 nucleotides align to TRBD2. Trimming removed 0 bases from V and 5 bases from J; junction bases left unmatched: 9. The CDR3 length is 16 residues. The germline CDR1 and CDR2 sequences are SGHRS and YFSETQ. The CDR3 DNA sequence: TGCGCCAGCAGCTTGGAGGCCGGGGGGGCCGGGGAGACCCAGTACTTC. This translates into CASSLEAGGAGETQYF. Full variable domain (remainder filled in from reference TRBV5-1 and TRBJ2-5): KAGVTQTPRYLIKTRGQQVTLSCSPISGHRSVSWYQQTPGQGLQFLFEYFSETQRNKGNFPGRFSGRQFSNSRSEMNVSTLELGDSALYLCASSLEAGGAGETQYFGPGTRLLVL.

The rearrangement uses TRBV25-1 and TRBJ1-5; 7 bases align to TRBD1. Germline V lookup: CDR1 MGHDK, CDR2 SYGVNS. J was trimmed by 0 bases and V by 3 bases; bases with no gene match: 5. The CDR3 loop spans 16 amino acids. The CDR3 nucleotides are TGTGCCAGCAGTGATTCCAGGGGGTATAGCAATCAGCCCCAGCATTTT. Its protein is CASSDSRGYSNQPQHF.

The CDR3 is CASSMTGVNTEAFF. In nucleotides, the CDR3 is TGTGCCAGTAGTATGACAGGGGTGAACACTGAAGCTTTCTTT. The chain couples TRBV19 to TRBJ1-1; TRBD1 matches 8 bases. From germline, CDR1 is LNHDA and CDR2 SQIVND (reference sequence). The CDR3 extends over 14 amino acids. V lost 3 bases and J lost 0; bases outside the gene matches: 0.

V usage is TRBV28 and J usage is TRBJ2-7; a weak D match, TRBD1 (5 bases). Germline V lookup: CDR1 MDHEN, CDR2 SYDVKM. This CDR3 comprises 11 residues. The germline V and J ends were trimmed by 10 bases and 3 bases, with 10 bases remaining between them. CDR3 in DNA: TGTGCCACATTAGGGGTCTACGAGCAGTACTTC. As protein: CATLGVYEQYF.

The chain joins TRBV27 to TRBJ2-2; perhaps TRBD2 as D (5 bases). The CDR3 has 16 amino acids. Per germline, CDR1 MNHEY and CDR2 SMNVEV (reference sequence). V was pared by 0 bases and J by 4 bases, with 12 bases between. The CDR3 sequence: CASSLSRAEPTGELFF. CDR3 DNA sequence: TGTGCCAGCAGTTTATCCCGAGCGGAACCCACCGGGGAGCTGTTTTTT.

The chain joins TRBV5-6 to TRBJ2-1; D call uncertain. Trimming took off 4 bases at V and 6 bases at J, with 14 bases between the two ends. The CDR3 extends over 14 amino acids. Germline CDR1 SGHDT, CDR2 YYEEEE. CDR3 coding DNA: TGTGCCAGCAGCCACGGGTCTGTAACCAATGAGCAGTTCTTC. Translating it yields CASSHGSVTNEQFF.

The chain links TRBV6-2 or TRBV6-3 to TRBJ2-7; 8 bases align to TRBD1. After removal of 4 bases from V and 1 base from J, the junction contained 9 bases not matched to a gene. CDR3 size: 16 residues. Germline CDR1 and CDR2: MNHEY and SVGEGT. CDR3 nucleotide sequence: TGTGCCAGCAGTTCCTGGTCACAGGGGGGTTCCTACGAGCAGTACTTC. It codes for CASSSWSQGGSYEQYF.

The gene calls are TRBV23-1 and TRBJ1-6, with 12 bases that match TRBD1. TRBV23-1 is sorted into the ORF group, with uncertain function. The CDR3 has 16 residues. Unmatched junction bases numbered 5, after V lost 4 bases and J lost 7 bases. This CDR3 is CASSPRDRGRNSPLHF. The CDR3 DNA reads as TGCGCCAGCAGTCCAAGGGACAGGGGGCGAAATTCACCCCTCCACTTT.

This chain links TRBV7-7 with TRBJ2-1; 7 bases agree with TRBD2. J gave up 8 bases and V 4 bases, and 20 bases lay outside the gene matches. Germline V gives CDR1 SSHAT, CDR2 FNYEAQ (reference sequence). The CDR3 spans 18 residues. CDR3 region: CASSSHPFAGVGSDEQFF. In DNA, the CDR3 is TGTGCCAGCAGCTCCCACCCCTTTGCGGGGGTGGGTAGTGATGAGCAGTTCTTC.

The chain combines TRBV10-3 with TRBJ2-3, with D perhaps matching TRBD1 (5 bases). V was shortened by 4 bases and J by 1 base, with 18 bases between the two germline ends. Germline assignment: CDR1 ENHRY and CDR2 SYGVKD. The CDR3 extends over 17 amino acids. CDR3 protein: CAISASDGQGGTDTQYF. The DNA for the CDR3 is TGTGCCATCAGTGCAAGCGATGGGCAGGGTGGCACAGATACGCAGTATTTT.

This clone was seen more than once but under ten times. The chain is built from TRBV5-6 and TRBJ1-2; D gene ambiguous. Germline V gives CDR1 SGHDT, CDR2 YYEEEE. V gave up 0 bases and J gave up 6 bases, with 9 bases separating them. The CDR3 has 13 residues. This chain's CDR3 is CASSLVGINGYTF. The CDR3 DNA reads TGTGCCAGCAGCTTGGTCGGGATTAATGGCTACACCTTC.

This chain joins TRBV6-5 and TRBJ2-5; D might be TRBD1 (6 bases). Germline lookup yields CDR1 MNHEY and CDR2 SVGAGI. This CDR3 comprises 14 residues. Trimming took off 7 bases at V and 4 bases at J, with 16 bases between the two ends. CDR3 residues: CASKTGRGAETQYF. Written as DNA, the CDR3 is TGTGCCAGCAAGACAGGAAGGGGCGCAGAGACCCAGTACTTC.

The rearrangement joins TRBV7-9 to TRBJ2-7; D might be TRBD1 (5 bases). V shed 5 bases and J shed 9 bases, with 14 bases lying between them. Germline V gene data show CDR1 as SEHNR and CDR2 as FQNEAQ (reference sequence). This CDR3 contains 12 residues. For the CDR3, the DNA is TGTGCCAGCAGCCCCCCAGGGATCGGGCAGTACTTC. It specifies CASSPPGIGQYF.

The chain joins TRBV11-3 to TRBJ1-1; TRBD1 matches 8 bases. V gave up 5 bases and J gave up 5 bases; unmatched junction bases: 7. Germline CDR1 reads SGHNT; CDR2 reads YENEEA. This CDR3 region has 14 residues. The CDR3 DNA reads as TGTGCCAGCAGCGGAACAGGGGGTAAGACTGAAGCTTTCTTT. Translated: CASSGTGGKTEAFF.

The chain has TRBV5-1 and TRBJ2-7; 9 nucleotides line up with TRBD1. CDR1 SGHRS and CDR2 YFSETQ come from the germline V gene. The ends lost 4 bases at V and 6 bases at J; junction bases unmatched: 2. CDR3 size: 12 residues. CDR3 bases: TGCGCCAGCAGCGTGGACAGGGGCGAGCAGTACTTC. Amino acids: CASSVDRGEQYF.

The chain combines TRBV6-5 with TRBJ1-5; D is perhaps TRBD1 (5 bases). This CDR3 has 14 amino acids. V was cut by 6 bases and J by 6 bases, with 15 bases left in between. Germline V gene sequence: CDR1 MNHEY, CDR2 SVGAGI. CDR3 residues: CASSQGLGAQPQHF. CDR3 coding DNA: TGTGCCAGCAGCCAAGGGCTTGGGGCTCAGCCCCAGCATTTT.

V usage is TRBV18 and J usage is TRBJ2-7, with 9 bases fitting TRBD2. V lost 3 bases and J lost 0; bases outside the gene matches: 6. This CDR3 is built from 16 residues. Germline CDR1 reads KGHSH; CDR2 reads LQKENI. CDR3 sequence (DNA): TGTGCCAGCTCACCCAACAGCGGGGGGAGCTCCTACGAGCAGTACTTC. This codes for CASSPNSGGSSYEQYF.

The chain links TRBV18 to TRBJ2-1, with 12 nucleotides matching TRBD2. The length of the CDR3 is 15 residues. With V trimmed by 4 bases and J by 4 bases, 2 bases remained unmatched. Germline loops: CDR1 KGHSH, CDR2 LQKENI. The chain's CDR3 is CASSLLAGGYNEQFF. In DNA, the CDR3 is TGTGCCAGCTCACTCCTAGCGGGGGGGTACAATGAGCAGTTCTTC. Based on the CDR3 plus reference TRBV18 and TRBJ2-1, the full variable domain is NAGVMQNPRHLVRRRGQEARLRCSPMKGHSHVYWYRQLPEEGLKFMVYLQKENIIDESGMPKERFSAEFPKEGPSILRIQQVVRGDSAAYFCASSLLAGGYNEQFFGPGTRLTVL.

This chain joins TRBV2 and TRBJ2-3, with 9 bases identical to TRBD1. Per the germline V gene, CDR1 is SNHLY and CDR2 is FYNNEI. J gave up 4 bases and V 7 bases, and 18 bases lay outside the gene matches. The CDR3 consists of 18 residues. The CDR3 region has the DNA TGTGCCAGCACCCCAGAAATAAAGGACAGGGGTTTTCCAGATACGCAGTATTTT. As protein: CASTPEIKDRGFPDTQYF.

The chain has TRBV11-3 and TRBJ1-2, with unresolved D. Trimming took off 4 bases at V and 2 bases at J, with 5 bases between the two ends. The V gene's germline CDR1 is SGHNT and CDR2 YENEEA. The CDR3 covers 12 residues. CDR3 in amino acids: CASSSSNYGYTF. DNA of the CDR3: TGTGCCAGCAGCTCCTCGAACTATGGCTACACCTTC.